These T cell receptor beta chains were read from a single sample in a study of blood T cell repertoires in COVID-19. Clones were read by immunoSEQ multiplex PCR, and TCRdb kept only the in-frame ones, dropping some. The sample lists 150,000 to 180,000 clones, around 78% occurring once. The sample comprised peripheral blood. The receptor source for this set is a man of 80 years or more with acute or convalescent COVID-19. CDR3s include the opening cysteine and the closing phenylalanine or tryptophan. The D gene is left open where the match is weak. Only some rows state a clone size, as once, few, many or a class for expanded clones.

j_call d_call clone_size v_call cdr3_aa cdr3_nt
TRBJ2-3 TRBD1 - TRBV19 CASRQQGASDTQYF TGTGCCAGTAGGCAACAGGGGGCTTCAGATACGCAGTATTTT
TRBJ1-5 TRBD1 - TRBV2 CASSGTGANQPQHF TGTGCCAGCAGTGGGACAGGGGCGAATCAGCCCCAGCATTTT
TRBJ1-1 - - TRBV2 CASSRLTGNTEAFF TGTGCCAGCAGCCGATTGACAGGGAACACTGAAGCTTTCTTT
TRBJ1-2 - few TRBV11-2 CASSLDQGQGYTF TGTGCCAGCAGCTTAGATCAGGGGCAAGGCTACACCTTC
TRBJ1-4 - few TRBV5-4 CASSLPGRNEKLFF TGTGCCAGCAGCTTGCCGGGGAGGAATGAAAAACTGTTTTTT
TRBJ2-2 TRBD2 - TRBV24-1 CATGTSGTGELFF TGTGCCACCGGGACTAGTGGTACCGGGGAGCTGTTTTTT
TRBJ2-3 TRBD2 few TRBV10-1 CASSPPGASGLSTDTQYF TGCGCCAGCAGCCCCCCCGGGGCTAGCGGGCTTAGCACAGATACGCAGTATTTT
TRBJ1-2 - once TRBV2 CASSERNYGYTF TGTGCCAGCAGTGAACGGAACTATGGCTACACCTTC
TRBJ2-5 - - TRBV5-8 CASSSFVVETQYF TGTGCCAGCAGCTCCTTTGTAGTTGAGACCCAGTACTTC
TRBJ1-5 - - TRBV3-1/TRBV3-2 CASSQGPSQPQHF TGTGCCAGCAGCCAGGGTCCTAGCCAGCCCCAGCATTTT
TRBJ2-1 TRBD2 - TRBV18 CASSPIPSGAEQFF TGTGCCAGCTCACCAATTCCTAGCGGGGCTGAGCAGTTCTTC
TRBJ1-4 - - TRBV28 CASREDTFNEKLFF TGTGCCAGCAGAGAAGACACCTTTAATGAAAAACTGTTTTTT
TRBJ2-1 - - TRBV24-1 CATSDISRSYNEQFF TGTGCCACCAGTGATATTTCCCGCTCCTACAATGAGCAGTTCTTC
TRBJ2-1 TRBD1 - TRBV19 CASSSRGTGLDNEQFF TGTGCCAGTAGTAGCCGGGGGACAGGGTTGGATAATGAGCAGTTCTTC
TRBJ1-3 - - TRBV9 CASSVVSSGNTIYF TGTGCCAGCAGCGTAGTCAGCTCTGGAAACACCATATATTTT
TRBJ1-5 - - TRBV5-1 CASSEAGGHGEPQHF TGCGCCAGCAGCGAGGCGGGGGGCCACGGGGAGCCCCAGCATTTT
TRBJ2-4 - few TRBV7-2 CASSPGLEFGEANIQYF TGTGCCAGCAGCCCAGGGCTAGAGTTCGGGGAGGCGAACATTCAGTACTTC
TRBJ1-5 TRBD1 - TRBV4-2 CASSPGTEGNQPQHF TGTGCCAGCAGCCCCGGGACAGAGGGCAATCAGCCCCAGCATTTT
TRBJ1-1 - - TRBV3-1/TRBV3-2 CASSPRQGIGTNTEAFF TGTGCCAGCAGCCCCCGGCAGGGCATAGGAACGAACACTGAAGCTTTCTTT
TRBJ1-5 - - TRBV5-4 CASSLAGGNQPQHF TGTGCCAGCAGCTTGGCCGGTGGCAATCAGCCCCAGCATTTT
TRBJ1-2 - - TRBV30 CACSRVGAQGYTF TGTGCCTGCTCCCGGGTGGGGGCGCAGGGCTACACCTTC
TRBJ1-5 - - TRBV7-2 CASSLLGRVGQPQHF TGTGCCAGCAGCTTATTAGGCAGGGTAGGACAGCCCCAGCATTTT
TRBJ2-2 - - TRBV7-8 CASSLTPGNTGELFF TGTGCCAGCAGCTTAACCCCCGGGAACACCGGGGAGCTGTTTTTT
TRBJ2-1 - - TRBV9 CASSVGHLTGNEQFF TGTGCCAGCAGCGTAGGACATTTAACGGGAAATGAGCAGTTCTTC
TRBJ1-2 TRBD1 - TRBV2 CASDTGTGNYGYTF TGTGCCAGCGACACCGGGACAGGAAACTATGGCTACACCTTC